The rows below give T cell receptor beta chains drawn from one sample of a study of shared clonotypes between healthy human individuals. Clones were read by immunoSEQ multiplex PCR, and TCRdb kept only the in-frame ones, dropping some. The sample consists of 470,000 or so clones, 81% of them appearing once. The specimen was PBMCs. These receptors all come from a woman in her thirties or forties in good health. Some clones in this sample may be carry-over from other donors' samples. The CDR3 runs from the conserved cysteine through the conserved F or W. A D gene is named only where the DNA matches it firmly. Some rows mark clone size as missing; the rest say once, few, many or name a class of expanded clone.

cdr3_length: 15
clone_size: -
j_call: TRBJ2-7
v_call: TRBV10-3
d_call: -
cdr3_aa: CSISEGPSSSYEQYF
cdr3_nt: TGTTCCATCAGTGAGGGGCCTTCGTCGTCCTATGAGCAGTACTTC

cdr3_length: 14
clone_size: -
j_call: TRBJ1-1
v_call: TRBV10-2
d_call: -
cdr3_aa: CASTGVVLGTEAFF
cdr3_nt: TGCGCCAGCACAGGGGTCGTTTTGGGCACTGAAGCTTTCTTT

cdr3_length: 11
clone_size: few
j_call: TRBJ2-3
v_call: TRBV6-6
d_call: -
cdr3_aa: CASSSRDTQYF
cdr3_nt: TGTGCCAGCAGTAGCAGGGATACGCAGTATTTT

cdr3_length: 17
clone_size: -
j_call: TRBJ1-2
v_call: TRBV27
d_call: -
cdr3_aa: CASSLTPTGRSGYGYTF
cdr3_nt: TGTGCCAGCAGTTTAACCCCCACAGGGAGAAGTGGCTATGGCTACACCTTC

cdr3_length: 15
clone_size: once
j_call: TRBJ2-7
v_call: TRBV10-3
d_call: TRBD2
cdr3_aa: CAIRDGLAGAYEQYF
cdr3_nt: TGTGCCATCAGGGACGGACTAGCGGGAGCGTACGAGCAGTACTTC

cdr3_length: 12
clone_size: -
j_call: TRBJ2-1
v_call: TRBV2
d_call: -
cdr3_aa: CASGRTYNEQFF
cdr3_nt: TGTGCCAGCGGGAGAACCTACAATGAGCAGTTCTTC

cdr3_length: 16
clone_size: -
j_call: TRBJ1-2
v_call: TRBV6-4
d_call: -
cdr3_aa: CASSEFGQPSNYGYTF
cdr3_nt: TGTGCCAGCAGTGAGTTTGGGCAACCATCTAACTATGGCTACACCTTC

cdr3_length: 13
clone_size: -
j_call: TRBJ1-4
v_call: TRBV28
d_call: -
cdr3_aa: CASLTKGGEKLFF
cdr3_nt: TGTGCCAGCCTTACGAAGGGTGGTGAAAAACTGTTTTTT

cdr3_length: 15
clone_size: few
j_call: TRBJ2-1
v_call: TRBV6-1
d_call: TRBD1
cdr3_aa: CASSHDRAPLNEQFF
cdr3_nt: TGTGCCAGCAGTCATGACAGGGCACCTCTCAATGAGCAGTTCTTC

cdr3_length: 15
clone_size: -
j_call: TRBJ1-4
v_call: TRBV28
d_call: -
cdr3_aa: CASSLILGTNEKLFF
cdr3_nt: TGTGCCAGCAGTCTAATCTTGGGAACTAATGAAAAACTGTTTTTT

cdr3_length: 14
clone_size: -
j_call: TRBJ1-2
v_call: TRBV10-3
d_call: -
cdr3_aa: CAISDPAGRESYTF
cdr3_nt: TGTGCCATCAGTGATCCCGCGGGCAGGGAGAGCTACACCTTC

cdr3_length: 13
clone_size: -
j_call: TRBJ1-5
v_call: TRBV2
d_call: TRBD1
cdr3_aa: CASSPQGVQPQHF
cdr3_nt: TGTGCCAGCAGTCCACAGGGGGTTCAGCCCCAGCATTTT

cdr3_length: 14
clone_size: -
j_call: TRBJ1-1
v_call: TRBV6-1
d_call: -
cdr3_aa: CASNPRGQDTEAFF
cdr3_nt: TGTGCCTCCAACCCCCGGGGGCAGGACACTGAAGCTTTCTTT

cdr3_length: 14
clone_size: few
j_call: TRBJ1-4
v_call: TRBV19
d_call: TRBD1
cdr3_aa: CASSNRDSNEKLFF
cdr3_nt: TGTGCCAGTAGCAACCGGGACAGCAATGAAAAACTGTTTTTT

cdr3_length: 14
clone_size: -
j_call: TRBJ2-2
v_call: TRBV28
d_call: -
cdr3_aa: CASRARGGAGELFF
cdr3_nt: TGTGCCAGCAGAGCTAGGGGGGGCGCCGGGGAGCTGTTTTTT

cdr3_length: 16
clone_size: -
j_call: TRBJ2-1
v_call: TRBV9
d_call: TRBD2
cdr3_aa: CASSVDAGEHYNEQFF
cdr3_nt: TGTGCCAGCAGCGTAGATGCGGGAGAGCACTACAATGAGCAGTTCTTC

cdr3_length: 15
clone_size: -
j_call: TRBJ1-2
v_call: TRBV11-2
d_call: TRBD1
cdr3_aa: CASSWSGTGSYGYTF
cdr3_nt: TGTGCCAGCAGCTGGTCGGGGACAGGGAGCTATGGCTACACCTTC

cdr3_length: 15
clone_size: -
j_call: TRBJ2-1
v_call: TRBV18
d_call: TRBD1
cdr3_aa: CASSQGQASYNEQFF
cdr3_nt: TGTGCCAGCTCACAGGGACAGGCCTCCTACAATGAGCAGTTCTTC

cdr3_length: 15
clone_size: -
j_call: TRBJ2-3
v_call: TRBV11-2
d_call: -
cdr3_aa: CASSLGGADTDTQYF
cdr3_nt: TGTGCCAGCAGCTTAGGAGGGGCGGACACAGATACGCAGTATTTT

cdr3_length: 16
clone_size: -
j_call: TRBJ2-1
v_call: TRBV7-9
d_call: TRBD2
cdr3_aa: CASSSPGLAANNEQFF
cdr3_nt: TGTGCCAGCAGCTCCCCGGGACTAGCGGCAAACAATGAGCAGTTCTTC

cdr3_length: 17
clone_size: -
j_call: TRBJ2-2
v_call: TRBV9
d_call: -
cdr3_aa: CASSAPTAAMNTGELFF
cdr3_nt: TGTGCCAGCAGCGCGCCGACAGCCGCCATGAACACCGGGGAGCTGTTTTTT

cdr3_length: 16
clone_size: -
j_call: TRBJ2-7
v_call: TRBV7-2
d_call: -
cdr3_aa: CASSFGAGQSSYEQYF
cdr3_nt: TGTGCCAGCAGCTTCGGGGCCGGACAGTCCTCCTACGAGCAGTACTTC

cdr3_length: 15
clone_size: -
j_call: TRBJ1-5
v_call: TRBV28
d_call: TRBD1
cdr3_aa: CASQRAGGSSQPQHF
cdr3_nt: TGTGCCAGCCAGAGGGCAGGGGGCTCCAGTCAGCCCCAGCATTTT

cdr3_length: 15
clone_size: few
j_call: TRBJ1-5
v_call: TRBV7-2
d_call: -
cdr3_aa: CASSLAPGTHWPQHF
cdr3_nt: TGTGCCAGCAGCTTAGCGCCGGGAACCCATTGGCCCCAGCATTTT